This T cell receptor (beta chain) derives from a study of cytomegalovirus exposure and HLA in healthy donors (dated by TCRdb to the late 2010s). In the study overall: According to a later analysis, the 120 or so validation repertoires were produced on the same platform as the 700 or so repertoires of the first cohort. The study was designed to test whether signatures of past pathogen exposure could be identified by cataloging public T cell receptors. Besides the first cohort of more than 650 subjects, a separate validation cohort made up of 120 or so different subjects was used. To predict cytomegalovirus infection status, the study brought together high-throughput TCR immunosequencing, statistical association of individual TCRs with disease status, and machine learning.

Libraries were constructed by the immunoSEQ multiplex PCR assay. In the original analysis: A statistical classification framework was developed to diagnose cytomegalovirus status using the catalog of TCR beta chain sequences. This is the immuneACCESS table as TCRdb keeps it, with only in-frame sequences that have V and J called. A part of the clones is gone; compared with another copy, unresolved V genes explain less than half, and the rest is unexplained. D and trimming come from the DNA, and the V and J calls and clone size come from that table. In all, the sample holds 100,000 to 150,000 clones, and nearly 90% of those were seen once. The ten biggest clones cover 3% to 3.5% of the sample. What the study reported, not specific to this receptor: A total of fewer than 200 TCR beta chains were listed by the study as associated with cytomegalovirus. In a later analysis, TCRs clustered in the first cohort were found to also tend to co-occur in the 120 validation repertoires, with 90% to 95% of cluster scores above 0. According to the authors, the approach could potentially be generalized to other disease states and immunological phenotypes. Cytomegalovirus status was reported to be diagnosed by the classifier with high specificity and sensitivity in both the original and validation cohorts. A later analysis lacked HLA typing for the validation cohort, so it scored co-occurrence in that cohort across all 120 or so repertoires. While some public TCRs were present in many individuals, most TCR sequences turned up only very rarely across donors. A few of the identified cytomegalovirus-associated TCR beta chains were confirmed in vitro to be specific for cytomegalovirus antigens.

CDR1 and CDR2 (LNHNV, YYDKDF) derive from the germline V gene (reference sequence). There are 14 amino acids in the CDR3, from cysteine to phenylalanine inclusive. Only the CDR3 portion is preserved as DNA: 42 bases, with reading frame beginning at the first base. At the junction V is shortened by 6 bases and J by 1 base, with 12 bases in between. Separate from the approximately 670-subject first cohort, the validation cohort of 120 subjects was the group to which the donors belonged. As regards this clone: Its antigen has not been determined. No per-base quality is available; no much larger clone lies one base away.

Sequences were obtained from PBMCs. The rearrangement joined TRBV15 to TRBJ1-1; TRBD1 is a possible D gene, resting on 6 matching bases. This receptor was taken from a man aged 25 to 40 in good health and CMV-seronegative. The nucleotide sequence reads as follows: TGTGCCACCAGGAGGGAAGGGGGGAACACTGAAGCTTTCTTT. This translates into CATRREGGNTEAFF.